Presented here are 2 T cell receptor beta chains from one specimen sequenced in a study of PD-1 blockade in classical Hodgkin lymphoma. The protocol was immunoSEQ multiplex PCR, while the TCRdb copy is restricted to in-frame clones and leaves out a portion. Of about 110,000 clones in the sample, roughly nine tenths were seen once. No patient escaped relapse after autologous stem cell transplantation, and brentuximab vedotin exposure varied. The material was peripheral blood mononuclear cells (PBMCs), obtained before the second cycle of nivolumab. The receptors here all came from a human donor with classical Hodgkin lymphoma.

CDR3 region: CASSHRQGNEKLFF. The CDR3 nucleotides are TGCGCCAGCAGCCACCGACAGGGGAATGAAAAACTGTTTTTT. The chain joins TRBV4-1 to TRBJ1-4; 8 bases match TRBD1. Germline V lookup: CDR1 MGHRA, CDR2 YSYEKL. Germline trimming cut 3 bases from V and 5 bases from J; bases unmatched to any gene: 2. This CDR3 spans 14 amino acids.

The rearrangement joins TRBV10-1 to TRBJ2-7; weak D call: TRBD1 (6 bases). CDR1 WNHNN and CDR2 SYGVQD come from the germline V gene (reference sequence). The CDR3 is 14 residues long. The ends were cut back, 6 bases at V and 2 bases at J, with 14 bases in the middle. The DNA of the CDR3 is TGCGCCAGCAGCCGGACAGTTAAACCCTACGAGCAGTACTTC. This gives the protein CASSRTVKPYEQYF.